The rows below give T cell receptor beta chains drawn from one sample of a study of human T cells and chemical hapten exposure. TCRdb independently ran MiXCR on the RACE reads; one entry per CDR3 protein. The repertoire holds about 160,000 distinct CDR3 sequences, with about a quarter as singletons. The starting material was whole blood, obtained in connection with sensitization to the hapten diphenylcyclopropenone (DPC). Source of these receptors: a woman aged 18-29 years with alopecia areata. Some clones in this sample may be carry-over from other donors' samples. Each CDR3 is given with its conserved first and last residue. Fields, in order: J gene, clone size, V gene, D gene, CDR3 length, CDR3 DNA, CDR3 protein. D genes are given only for firm matches. Clone size is given for some rows only: seen once, a few or many times, or a class if the clone is expanded.

j_call: TRBJ2-3; clone_size: -; v_call: TRBV12-3/TRBV12-4; d_call: -; cdr3_length: 13; cdr3_nt: TGTGCCAGCAGTTTTAGGGCCTCGGATACGCAGTATTTT; cdr3_aa: CASSFRASDTQYF
j_call: TRBJ2-3; clone_size: few; v_call: TRBV5-1; d_call: TRBD1; cdr3_length: 14; cdr3_nt: TGCGCCAGCAGCTCAGACAGGGGGCAAGATACGCAGTATTTT; cdr3_aa: CASSSDRGQDTQYF
j_call: TRBJ1-2; clone_size: -; v_call: TRBV30; d_call: TRBD1; cdr3_length: 13; cdr3_nt: TGTGCCTGGCCAGCCAGGACAGGGTATGGCTACACCTTC; cdr3_aa: CAWPARTGYGYTF
j_call: TRBJ1-1; clone_size: many; v_call: TRBV7-9; d_call: -; cdr3_length: 9; cdr3_nt: TGTGCCAGTCAGGGTGAAGCTTTCTTT; cdr3_aa: CASQGEAFF
j_call: TRBJ2-7; clone_size: -; v_call: TRBV7-9; d_call: -; cdr3_length: 14; cdr3_nt: TGTGCCAGCAGCCCCACAGGGCGGAGGTCCGAGCAGTACTTC; cdr3_aa: CASSPTGRRSEQYF
j_call: TRBJ2-5; clone_size: -; v_call: TRBV6-2/TRBV6-3; d_call: -; cdr3_length: 16; cdr3_nt: TGTGCCAGCAGTTACGGGTTAGCGGAGCTCCAAGAGACCCAGTACTTC; cdr3_aa: CASSYGLAELQETQYF
j_call: TRBJ1-2; clone_size: few; v_call: TRBV5-1; d_call: TRBD1; cdr3_length: 13; cdr3_nt: TGCGCCAGCAGCCCGACAGGGGGCCGGGGCTACACCTTC; cdr3_aa: CASSPTGGRGYTF
j_call: TRBJ1-5; clone_size: -; v_call: TRBV10-3; d_call: -; cdr3_length: 13; cdr3_nt: TGTGCCATCAACGCAGGGGACAATCAGCCCCAGCATTTT; cdr3_aa: CAINAGDNQPQHF
j_call: TRBJ2-3; clone_size: once; v_call: TRBV6-2/TRBV6-3; d_call: -; cdr3_length: 13; cdr3_nt: TGTGCCAGCAATGGAGGCTTTGGAAATACGCAGTATTTT; cdr3_aa: CASNGGFGNTQYF
j_call: TRBJ2-7; clone_size: -; v_call: TRBV6-2/TRBV6-3; d_call: -; cdr3_length: 13; cdr3_nt: TGTGCCAGCCGGGATAGCGGCCTCTACGAGCAGTACTTC; cdr3_aa: CASRDSGLYEQYF
j_call: TRBJ2-1; clone_size: -; v_call: TRBV7-9; d_call: TRBD2; cdr3_length: 16; cdr3_nt: TGTGCCAGCAGCTTAGAAGGACTAGCGACATACAATGAGCAGTTCTTC; cdr3_aa: CASSLEGLATYNEQFF
j_call: TRBJ2-3; clone_size: -; v_call: TRBV29-1; d_call: -; cdr3_length: 13; cdr3_nt: TGCAGCTCGGAGGGGGACGCCACAGATACGCAGTATTTT; cdr3_aa: CSSEGDATDTQYF
j_call: TRBJ1-6; clone_size: many; v_call: TRBV7-2; d_call: -; cdr3_length: 15; cdr3_nt: TGTGCCAGCAGCTTATCCGGGGGGAGTAATTCACCCCTCCACTTT; cdr3_aa: CASSLSGGSNSPLHF
j_call: TRBJ1-2; clone_size: few; v_call: TRBV7-9; d_call: TRBD1; cdr3_length: 12; cdr3_nt: TGTGCCAGCAGCTCTCAGGGGGACAACTACACCTTC; cdr3_aa: CASSSQGDNYTF
j_call: TRBJ2-7; clone_size: -; v_call: TRBV4-3; d_call: -; cdr3_length: 15; cdr3_nt: TGCGCCAGCAGCCAAGATTACGGTGGTTCCTACGAGCAGTACTTC; cdr3_aa: CASSQDYGGSYEQYF
j_call: TRBJ2-7; clone_size: few; v_call: TRBV11-2; d_call: TRBD2; cdr3_length: 22; cdr3_nt: TGTGCCAGCAGCCCCGGGACTAGCGGGGGGCCTACCCTGCTCCTCCACTCCTACGAGCAGTACTTC; cdr3_aa: CASSPGTSGGPTLLLHSYEQYF
j_call: TRBJ2-4; clone_size: -; v_call: TRBV27; d_call: -; cdr3_length: 12; cdr3_nt: TGTGCCAGCGGCGCCCATCAAAACATTCAGTACTTC; cdr3_aa: CASGAHQNIQYF
j_call: TRBJ1-5; clone_size: -; v_call: TRBV10-3; d_call: -; cdr3_length: 16; cdr3_nt: TGTGCCATCAGTGAGAGGGGGGGACGGAGCAATCAGCCCCAGCATTTT; cdr3_aa: CAISERGGRSNQPQHF
j_call: TRBJ2-5; clone_size: -; v_call: TRBV4-1; d_call: -; cdr3_length: 12; cdr3_nt: TGCGCCAGCAGCCAAGAAGGTGTGACCCAGTACTTC; cdr3_aa: CASSQEGVTQYF
j_call: TRBJ1-2; clone_size: few; v_call: TRBV7-9; d_call: TRBD1; cdr3_length: 14; cdr3_nt: TGTGCCAGCAGCCCGACAGGGGATTTGCATGGCTACACCTTC; cdr3_aa: CASSPTGDLHGYTF
j_call: TRBJ2-4; clone_size: -; v_call: TRBV20-1; d_call: -; cdr3_length: 15; cdr3_nt: TGCAGTGCTAGAGCCCCGTCCTCGGCCAAAAACATTCAGTACTTC; cdr3_aa: CSARAPSSAKNIQYF
j_call: TRBJ2-1; clone_size: few; v_call: TRBV3-1; d_call: TRBD2; cdr3_length: 17; cdr3_nt: TGTGCCAGCAGTTGGACTAGCGGGGTTGCGTATCACAATGAGCAGTTCTTC; cdr3_aa: CASSWTSGVAYHNEQFF
j_call: TRBJ1-1; clone_size: -; v_call: TRBV19; d_call: -; cdr3_length: 14; cdr3_nt: TGTGCCAGTAGTATAGAAGGGCAGGGCACTGAAGCTTTCTTT; cdr3_aa: CASSIEGQGTEAFF
j_call: TRBJ2-5; clone_size: -; v_call: TRBV9; d_call: TRBD1; cdr3_length: 15; cdr3_nt: TGTGCCAGCAGCGTAGGAGGGACAGCCTCATCCACCCAGTACTTC; cdr3_aa: CASSVGGTASSTQYF
j_call: TRBJ1-6; clone_size: -; v_call: TRBV4-3; d_call: -; cdr3_length: 13; cdr3_nt: TGCGCCAGCAGCCAACGGGCGGGGGGAGGCCTCCACTTT; cdr3_aa: CASSQRAGGGLHF
j_call: TRBJ2-7; clone_size: once; v_call: TRBV6-2/TRBV6-3; d_call: -; cdr3_length: 13; cdr3_nt: TGTGCCAGCACCCCCGGGTTAACCTACGAGCAGTACTTC; cdr3_aa: CASTPGLTYEQYF
j_call: TRBJ1-3; clone_size: many; v_call: TRBV25-1; d_call: -; cdr3_length: 14; cdr3_nt: TGTGCCAGCAGTGCAGAAAGACCCGGAAACACCATATATTTT; cdr3_aa: CASSAERPGNTIYF
j_call: TRBJ2-1; clone_size: -; v_call: TRBV7-2; d_call: -; cdr3_length: 17; cdr3_nt: TGTGCCAGCAGCTTAAATGATAGGATCCCACGGCAGAATGAGCAGTTCTTC; cdr3_aa: CASSLNDRIPRQNEQFF
j_call: TRBJ2-1; clone_size: few; v_call: TRBV3-1; d_call: TRBD1; cdr3_length: 16; cdr3_nt: TGTGCCAGCAGCCCCTCGGACAGGGGGCCCTACAATGAGCAGTTCTTC; cdr3_aa: CASSPSDRGPYNEQFF